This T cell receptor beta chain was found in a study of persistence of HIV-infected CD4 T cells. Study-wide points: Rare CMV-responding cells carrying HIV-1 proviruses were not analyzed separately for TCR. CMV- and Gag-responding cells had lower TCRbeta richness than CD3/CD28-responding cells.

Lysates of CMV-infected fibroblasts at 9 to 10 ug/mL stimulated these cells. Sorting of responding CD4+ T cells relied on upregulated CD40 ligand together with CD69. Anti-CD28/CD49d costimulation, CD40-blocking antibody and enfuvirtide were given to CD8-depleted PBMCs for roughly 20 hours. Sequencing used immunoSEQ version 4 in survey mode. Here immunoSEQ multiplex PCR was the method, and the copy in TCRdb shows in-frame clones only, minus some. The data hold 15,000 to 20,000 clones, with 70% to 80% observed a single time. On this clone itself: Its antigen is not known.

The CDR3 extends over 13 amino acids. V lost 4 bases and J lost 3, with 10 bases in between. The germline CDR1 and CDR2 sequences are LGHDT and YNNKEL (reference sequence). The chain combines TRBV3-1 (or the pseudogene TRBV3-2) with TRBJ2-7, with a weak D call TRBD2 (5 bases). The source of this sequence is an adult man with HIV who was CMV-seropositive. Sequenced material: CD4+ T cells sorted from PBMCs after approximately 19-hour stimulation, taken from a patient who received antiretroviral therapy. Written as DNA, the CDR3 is TGTGCCAGCAGCCGAGGACGGGGCTACGAGCAGTACTTC. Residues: CASSRGRGYEQYF.